The T cell receptor beta chain under discussion was sequenced for a study of cytomegalovirus exposure and HLA in healthy donors. Notes on the study in general: Common viral pathogens seemed, in a later analysis, to connect with several of the most significant clusters. Analysis was carried out at a later point, and it linked a missense DCLRE1C variant to TCR beta V- and J-gene trimming.

Primers included in the PCR were 60 Vbeta and 13 Jbeta primers. Clones were read by immunoSEQ multiplex PCR, and TCRdb kept only the in-frame ones, dropping some. The data contain some 120,000 clones, about 70% of them seen just once; the ten biggest clones take up approximately 12%. Germline values: CDR1 MRHNA, CDR2 SNTAGT. This CDR3 has 13 amino acids. After removal of 2 bases from V and 14 bases from J, the junction contained 9 bases not matched to a gene. Comment on this clone: Its specificity is unknown.

Sequences were obtained from PBMCs. The origin of this receptor is a woman between 40 and 50 years old in good health and CMV-seropositive. The chain joins TRBV6-4 to TRBJ2-1; TRBD2 matches 7 bases. CDR3 nucleotides: TGTGCCAGCAGTGACCTTTCGGGGGGAAGGAAGTTCTTC. Translating gives CASSDLSGGRKFF.